The 15 T cell receptor beta chains in this list originate from one sample, sequenced in a study of CD8 T cells in ankylosing spondylitis. One entry per CDR3 protein, called by TCRdb with MiXCR from the 5' RACE reads. The sample contains about 400,000 distinct CDR3 sequences, roughly 22% of which appear only once. Sequenced: blood, either unsorted or a sorted T cell fraction (not recorded which). Receptors originate from a male donor with ankylosing spondylitis or in good health (not recorded which).

The gene calls are TRBV12-3 or TRBV12-4 and TRBJ2-7, with a possible D match to TRBD2 (6 bases). Trimming took 3 bases from V and 6 from J, leaving 9 bases between them. The CDR3 runs 12 residues. The DNA for the CDR3 is TGTGCCAGCAGTTTGTGGGGGGTCGAGCAGTACTTC. It specifies CASSLWGVEQYF.

This clonotype was counted between two and nine times. This chain's CDR3 is CSAREPRQRYDEQFF. In DNA, the CDR3 is TGCAGTGCTAGAGAACCCAGACAGCGTTATGATGAGCAGTTCTTC. The rearrangement uses TRBV20-1 and TRBJ2-1, with D maybe TRBD1 (5 bases). CDR1 DFQATT and CDR2 SNEGSKA come from the germline V gene (reference sequence). The CDR3 is 15 amino acids. V lost 0 bases, J lost 8 bases, and 17 bases lay in between.

The CDR3 coding sequence is TGTGCCATCGGGGATGGACCCACCGGGGAGCTGTTTTTT. Its protein product is CAIGDGPTGELFF. This chain uses TRBV10-3 with TRBJ2-2, with unresolved D. Between the trimmed V and J ends, which lost 8 bases and 4 bases, there was a span of 11 bases. The CDR3 loop spans 13 amino acids. Germline V gene sequence: CDR1 ENHRY, CDR2 SYGVKD.

The chain employs TRBV21-1 and TRBJ2-2; the table's D call TRBD2 went unverified against the DNA. TRBV21-1 is described as a pseudogene. This CDR3 is built from 18 residues. The CDR3 is CAMGPGLAGGPNTGELFF. CDR3 in DNA: TGTGCCATGGGCCCGGGACTAGCGGGGGGGCCGAACACCGGGGAGCTGTTTTTT.

V is TRBV12-3 or TRBV12-4 and J is TRBJ2-7, with 7 bases lining up with TRBD1. V dropped 6 bases and J dropped 0; count of bases not matched to a gene: 2. This CDR3 has 13 amino acids. The CDR3 DNA follows: TGTGCCAGCAGACGGGACAGCTCCTACGAGCAGTACTTC. This translates into CASRRDSSYEQYF.

This clonotype showed up just a few times. This rearrangement joins TRBV7-9 to TRBJ2-1; weak D call: TRBD2 (7 bases). The CDR3 contains 17 residues. V lost 1 base to trimming and J lost 8 bases, with 21 bases between them. Germline assignment: CDR1 SEHNR and CDR2 FQNEAQ (reference sequence). The CDR3 spells CASSLGHSGGLVDEQFF. DNA of the CDR3: TGTGCCAGCAGCTTAGGCCATTCGGGGGGCTTAGTGGATGAGCAGTTCTTC. Based on the CDR3 plus reference TRBV7-9 and TRBJ2-1, the full variable domain is DTGVSQNPRHKITKRGQNVTFRCDPISEHNRLYWYRQTLGQGPEFLTYFQNEAQLEKSRLLSDRFSAERPKGSFSTLEIQRTEQGDSAMYLCASSLGHSGGLVDEQFFGPGTRLTVL.

The gene calls are TRBV7-9 and TRBJ2-7; a possible D gene is TRBD1 (6 bases). V lost 0 bases to trimming and J lost 3 bases, with 12 bases between them. Germline lookup yields CDR1 SEHNR and CDR2 FQNEAQ (reference sequence). This CDR3 has 15 residues. CDR3: CASSLAQGKGYEQYF. The DNA for the CDR3 is TGTGCCAGCAGCTTAGCTCAGGGGAAAGGCTACGAGCAGTACTTC.

This clonotype was counted only a few times. The chain has TRBV19 and TRBJ2-7, with no clear D. CDR3 length equals 14 residues. Trimming shortened V by 8 bases and J by 4 bases, and 18 bases separated the two germline ends. From germline, CDR1 is LNHDA and CDR2 SQIVND (reference sequence). CDR3: CASADGRNDYEQYF. The CDR3 DNA follows: TGTGCCAGTGCGGACGGAAGAAATGATTACGAGCAGTACTTC.

The gene calls are TRBV7-9 and TRBJ1-2, with D possibly TRBD1 on 5 matching bases. V gave up 7 bases and J gave up 3 bases, with 21 bases separating them. CDR1 and CDR2 (germline): SEHNR, FQNEAQ (reference sequence). This CDR3 comprises 16 residues. The DNA of the CDR3 is TGTGCCAGCACCCCCCGGCGAGGGGTTCAAGACTATGGCTACACCTTC. Amino acids: CASTPRRGVQDYGYTF.

This chain uses TRBV11-3 with TRBJ2-2, with TRBD1 identical over 10 bases. The CDR3 consists of 16 residues. Germline CDR1 and CDR2: SGHNT and YENEEA. J gave up 5 bases and V 1 base, and 4 bases lay outside the gene matches. The CDR3 DNA is TGTGCCAGCAGCTTAGGGGACAGGGGCCAAACCGGGGAGCTGTTTTTT. Translating it yields CASSLGDRGQTGELFF.

J is TRBJ2-7 and V is TRBV30; D might be TRBD2 (6 bases). The CDR3 runs 11 residues. The V end lost 4 bases, the J end lost 7 bases, and 11 bases lay between the germline ends. Germline V lookup: CDR1 GTSNPN, CDR2 SVGIG (reference sequence). Written as DNA, the CDR3 is TGTGCCTGGACGGAGGGATTAGAGCAGTACTTC. Amino acids: CAWTEGLEQYF.

The chain employs TRBV28 and TRBJ2-5, with 10 bases fitting TRBD2. Trimming took 10 bases from V and 4 from J; bases not matched to a gene: 15. The length of the CDR3 is 16 residues. Germline V gives CDR1 MDHEN, CDR2 SYDVKM. CDR3 in DNA: TGTGCCATTGACTCCGGGACTAGCGTATTCGGAGAGACCCAGTACTTC. This sequence encodes CAIDSGTSVFGETQYF. The full variable domain, completed using reference TRBV28 and TRBJ2-5, is DVKVTQSSRYLVKRTGEKVFLECVQDMDHENMFWYRQDPGLGLRLIYFSYDVKMKEKGDIPEGYSVSREKKERFSLILESASTNQTSMYLCAIDSGTSVFGETQYFGPGTRLLVL.

This clonotype has a handful of counts. V and J are TRBV6-5 and TRBJ1-1; 7 nucleotides align to TRBD1. Germline CDR1 is MNHEY and CDR2 is SVGAGI. V lost 0 bases, J lost 0 bases, and 1 base stayed unmatched. This CDR3 has 15 amino acids. The DNA for the CDR3 is TGTGCCAGCAGTTACTCGACAGGGATGAACACTGAAGCTTTCTTT. Residues: CASSYSTGMNTEAFF.

The rearrangement joins TRBV7-9 to TRBJ1-4; 8 bases align to TRBD1. CDR3 length: 14 residues. Germline loops: CDR1 SEHNR, CDR2 FQNEAQ (reference sequence). V lost 5 bases and J lost 4; bases outside the gene matches: 3. CDR3 protein: CASSPGGLNEKLFF. The DNA for the CDR3 is TGTGCCAGCAGCCCAGGGGGCCTTAATGAAAAACTGTTTTTT.

The chain recombines TRBV27 with TRBJ1-1; D unclear. This CDR3 is 14 amino acids long. Trimming pared 6 bases from V and 5 bases from J, leaving 16 bases between. CDR1 and CDR2 from the germline V gene are MNHEY and SMNVEV (reference sequence). Written as DNA, the CDR3 is TGTGCCAGCAGCCAATCAAGGGTGGGTACTGAAGCTTTCTTT. It encodes CASSQSRVGTEAFF.